What follows describes a single T cell receptor (beta chain). Its antigen is unidentified. The record originates from a study of CD8 T cells in Susac syndrome. V was clipped by 0 bases and J by 3 bases, with 9 bases between them. This CDR3 is 14 amino acids long. Looked up from germline, CDR1 is SGDLS and CDR2 is YYNGEE. RNA in amounts of roughly 0.45 to 1 ug was reverse transcribed with random hexamers. Via MiXCR, TCRdb re-called the immunoSEQ multiplex PCR reads, giving one row per CDR3 protein. The data hold roughly 84,000 distinct CDR3 sequences, with roughly 96% observed a single time. Study-level points and caveats: Clonal expansion involving Susac CD8+ cells peaked in TEMRA cells and active patients.

Sequencing targeted TCR beta in blood CD8+ and CD4+ T cells. The material sequenced was CD8+ T cells from PBMCs. The chain is built from TRBV9 and TRBJ2-5; D is possibly TRBD2 (5 bases). The sequence came from a human donor with Susac syndrome. In DNA, the CDR3 is TGTGCCAGCAGCGTAGCTGCGAGGGAAGAGACCCAGTACTTC. Translating gives CASSVAAREETQYF.